Listed here are 7 T cell receptor beta chains from one sample, sequenced in a study of shared clonotypes between healthy human individuals. Terminally differentiated effector memory CD45RA+ cells were excluded from the naive CD8 cells, which were CD45RO-negative and positively selected for CCR7. Some clones are missing from TCRdb's copy, which holds only in-frame ones; the method was immunoSEQ multiplex PCR. The sample lists 2 million or so clones, 85% to 95% occurring once. Sequences were obtained from naive CD8+ T cells sorted from blood. The receptor source for this set is a young man in good health.

The chain carries TRBV2 and TRBJ2-1; 9 bases are shared with TRBD2. V dropped 2 bases and J dropped 4; count of bases not matched to a gene: 6. CDR1 is SNHLY, CDR2 FYNNEI, per germline. This CDR3 region has 16 residues. The CDR3 region has the DNA TGTGCCAGCAGTGAAATGGCGGGGGGGCATTACAATGAGCAGTTCTTC. Translation: CASSEMAGGHYNEQFF.

This chain joins TRBV6-6 and TRBJ2-7; 8 positions match TRBD2. The CDR3 contains 16 residues. V gave up 7 bases and J gave up 0 bases; unmatched junction bases: 11. Looked up from germline, CDR1 is MNHNY and CDR2 is SVGAGI (reference sequence). The CDR3 loop is CASTTSAEKASYEQYF. CDR3 sequence (DNA): TGTGCCAGCACGACTAGCGCCGAAAAAGCCTCCTACGAGCAGTACTTC.

The chain links TRBV6-1 to TRBJ1-6; maybe TRBD1 (5 bases). This CDR3 is built from 17 residues. Germline CDR1 and CDR2: MNHNS and SASEGT. V lost 0 bases and J lost 0, with 9 bases in between. The CDR3 DNA follows: TGTGCCAGCAGTGAAGCTCGGGGGTTCTCCTATAATTCACCCCTCCACTTT. Protein product: CASSEARGFSYNSPLHF.

The chain joins TRBV2 to TRBJ2-3; D is perhaps TRBD1 or TRBD2 (7 bases each). Looked up from germline, CDR1 is SNHLY and CDR2 is FYNNEI. V lost 7 bases, J lost 1 base, and 12 bases lay in between. The CDR3 loop spans 14 amino acids. The CDR3: CASTGGGGTDTQYF. Here the CDR3 DNA reads TGTGCCAGCACAGGGGGGGGCGGCACAGATACGCAGTATTTT.

This sequence joins TRBV9 and TRBJ2-2; the match to TRBD2 covers 12 bases. CDR3 size: 17 residues. Germline assignment: CDR1 SGDLS and CDR2 YYNGEE. V lost 0 bases to trimming and J lost 3 bases; unmatched junction nucleotides: 3. CDR3 sequence reads: CASSVARTSGDTGELFF. CDR3 DNA sequence: TGTGCCAGCAGCGTAGCCCGGACTAGCGGGGACACCGGGGAGCTGTTTTTT. The full variable domain, its missing parts supplied by reference TRBV9 and TRBJ2-2, is DSGVTQTPKHLITATGQRVTLRCSPRSGDLSVYWYQQSLDQGLQFLIQYYNGEERAKGNILERFSAQQFPDLHSELNLSSLELGDSALYFCASSVARTSGDTGELFFGEGSRLTVL.

The genes are TRBV5-6 and TRBJ2-2, with 12 bases that match TRBD2. V trimming: 0 bases; J trimming: 8 bases; junction bases outside the gene matches: 5. Germline V CDR1 and CDR2: SGHDT, YYEEEE. The CDR3 spans 16 residues. CDR3 bases: TGTGCCAGCAGCTTGGGACTAGCGGGAGCATCGGGGGAGCTGTTTTTT. Translating it yields CASSLGLAGASGELFF.

V is TRBV15 and J is TRBJ1-1; no reliable D call. In germline, CDR1 is LNHNV, CDR2 YYDKDF (reference sequence). Trimming took off 0 bases at V and 0 bases at J, with 8 bases between the two ends. The CDR3 is 15 amino acids. The CDR3 DNA reads as TGTGCCACCAGCAGAGATGAGCAGCTGAACACTGAAGCTTTCTTT. Protein sequence: CATSRDEQLNTEAFF.